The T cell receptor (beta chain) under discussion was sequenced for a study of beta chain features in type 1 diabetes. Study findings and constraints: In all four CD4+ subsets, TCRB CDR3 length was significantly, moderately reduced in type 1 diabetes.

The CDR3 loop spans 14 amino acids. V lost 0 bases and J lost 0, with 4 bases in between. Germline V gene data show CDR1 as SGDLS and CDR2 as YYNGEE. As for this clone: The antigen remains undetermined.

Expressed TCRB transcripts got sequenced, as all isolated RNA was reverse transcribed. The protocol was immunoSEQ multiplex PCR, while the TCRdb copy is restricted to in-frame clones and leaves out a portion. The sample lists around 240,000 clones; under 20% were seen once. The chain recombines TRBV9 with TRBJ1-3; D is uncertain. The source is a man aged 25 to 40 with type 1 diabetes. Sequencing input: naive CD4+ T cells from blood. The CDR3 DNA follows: TGTGCCAGCAGCGTAGCTACCTCTGGAAACACCATATATTTT. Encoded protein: CASSVATSGNTIYF.